In this sample, the clone carrying this TCR beta chain turned up many times. Antigen: not known. The source material, RNA transcripts, was used to amplify TCR beta CDR3 regions. A set of HTBI primers served as the primers for a first-round RT-PCR of the TCR CDR3. TCRdb reprocessed the multiplex PCR reads via MiXCR and lists one record per CDR3 protein. The profile shows roughly 99,000 distinct CDR3 sequences, about 17% of them singletons. Patients having uncontrolled infection, another autoimmune disease, pregnancy or lactation were not included. The PBMCs were sourced from fresh peripheral blood (approximately 9 ml). This sample was included in a study of T cells in Graves' hyperthyroidism and ophthalmopathy. The study's findings and limits: Blood held most thyroid clonotypes expanded above 0.001 frequency.

Germline CDR1 reads LNHDA; CDR2 reads SQIVND (reference sequence). This CDR3 is built from 13 residues. The V end lost 6 bases, the J end lost 5 bases, and 11 bases lay between the germline ends. This sequence was found in a woman aged 45-59 years with Graves' hyperthyroidism. Sequencing was performed on blood. The chain uses TRBV19 and TRBJ2-1, with D tentatively TRBD1 (6 bases). CDR3 in DNA: TGTGCCAGTAGGTGGACAGTAAACAATGAGCAGTTCTTC. Protein sequence: CASRWTVNNEQFF.